A selection of T cell receptor beta chains follows, all from one sample in a study of CD8+ T cells in alopecia areata. Clones were sequenced by immunoSEQ multiplex PCR, and TCRdb holds only the in-frame ones, with some missing. The sample gives 150,000 to 200,000 clones, under 80% of which show up once; 1.3% is in the top ten. Sample: CD4+ T cells sorted from blood, taken around week 50, from a patient treated with tofacitinib. The receptor set was obtained from a human donor with alopecia areata. CDR3s include the opening cysteine and the closing phenylalanine or tryptophan.

CDR3 protein	V gene	J gene
CSARGSDEQYF	TRBV20-1	TRBJ2-7
CSASGGLVDEQFF	TRBV29-1	TRBJ2-1
CASSSGTGVAGELFF	TRBV5-1	TRBJ2-2
CASSLALENTQYF	TRBV11-1	TRBJ2-3
CSVHGQNTIGYTF	TRBV29-1	TRBJ1-2
CATQGSGNTIYF	TRBV2	TRBJ1-3
CASSRSGNTGELFF	TRBV9	TRBJ2-2
CSVEGASSGANVLTF	TRBV29-1	TRBJ2-6
CASSPRGNEKLFF	TRBV9	TRBJ1-4
CASSPGGAFIYEQYF	TRBV7-9	TRBJ2-7
CSVVGTPFGGYTF	TRBV29-1	TRBJ1-2
CAWRSSPTGNTGELFF	TRBV30	TRBJ2-2
CSVEGERGDTQYF	TRBV29-1	TRBJ2-3
CASSQSMEIQYF	TRBV14	TRBJ2-4
CASSRGGQGSNTQYF	TRBV7-6	TRBJ2-3
CASSTGQSHYEQYF	TRBV7-2	TRBJ2-7
CASSEGGQGTDTQYF	TRBV10-1	TRBJ2-3
CASSQDGSNTEAFF	TRBV4-3	TRBJ1-1
CASSFRGLSYEQYF	TRBV5-6	TRBJ2-7
CASSLGDWADGYTF	TRBV7-2	TRBJ1-2
CASSSQGARKNIQYF	TRBV7-2	TRBJ2-4
CSVVGTGSSGANVLTF	TRBV29-1	TRBJ2-6
CASSSPYSEAFF	TRBV5-4	TRBJ1-1
CSVESSGVEAFF	TRBV29-1	TRBJ1-1
CASTRGRGQETQYF	TRBV6-1	TRBJ2-5
CAWSVGGGQPQHF	TRBV30	TRBJ1-5
CSVGGMNQPQHF	TRBV29-1	TRBJ1-5
CSVDHLANYGYTF	TRBV29-1	TRBJ1-2
CASSRDRGGRRSQPQHF	TRBV5-6	TRBJ1-5
CASSPPLLGPNTDTQYF	TRBV5-1	TRBJ2-3
CAIRPTGAGANVLTF	TRBV10-3	TRBJ2-6
CASSWGRGNQPQHF	TRBV7-2	TRBJ1-5
CASTQTRNSGKQYF	TRBV7-9	TRBJ2-3
CASSIGNAVVNEQFF	TRBV5-1	TRBJ2-1
CASSLATGGETQYF	TRBV5-1	TRBJ2-5
CSVDQNTGELFF	TRBV29-1	TRBJ2-2
CASSFMGGYGYTF	TRBV5-6	TRBJ1-2
CSVEGGPNTEAFF	TRBV29-1	TRBJ1-1
CASSPGLAGGPSTDTQYF	TRBV5-1	TRBJ2-3